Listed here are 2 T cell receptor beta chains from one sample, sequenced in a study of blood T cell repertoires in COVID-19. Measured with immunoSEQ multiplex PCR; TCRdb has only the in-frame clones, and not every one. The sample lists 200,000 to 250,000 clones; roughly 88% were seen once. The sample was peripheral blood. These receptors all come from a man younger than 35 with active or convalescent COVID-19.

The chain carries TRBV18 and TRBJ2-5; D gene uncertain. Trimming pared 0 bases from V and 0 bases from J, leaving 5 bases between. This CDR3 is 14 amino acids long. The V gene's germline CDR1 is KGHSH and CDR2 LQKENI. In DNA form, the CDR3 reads TGTGCCAGCTCACCACCCGCAGACCAAGAGACCCAGTACTTC. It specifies CASSPPADQETQYF.

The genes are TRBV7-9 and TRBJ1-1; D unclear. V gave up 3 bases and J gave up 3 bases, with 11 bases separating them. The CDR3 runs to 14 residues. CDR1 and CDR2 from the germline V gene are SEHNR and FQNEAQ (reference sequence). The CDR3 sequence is CASSFQFGDTEAFF. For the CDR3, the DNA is TGTGCCAGCAGCTTTCAATTTGGAGACACTGAAGCTTTCTTT.